This T cell receptor (beta chain) was documented in a study of glioma-infiltrating T cells after dendritic cell vaccination. Looking at the study overall: Samples are from glioblastoma patients in Phase I and II dendritic cell vaccine trials.

V lost 2 bases and J lost 9; bases outside the gene matches: 9. CDR1 is LGHNA, CDR2 YNFKEQ, per germline. The CDR3 is 16 residues long. Time point in this sample: after dendritic cell vaccination, including at tumor progression/relapse. Using immunoSEQ multiplex PCR, the repertoire was profiled, and TCRdb retains in-frame clones only, with some absent. The top ten hold over 2% of the sample, which has 90,000 or so clones, approximately 80% seen once. This clonotype originated in a human donor with glioblastoma. The specimen was blood, collected after dendritic cell vaccination. This chain connects TRBV4-2 to TRBJ2-1; 11 nucleotides agree with TRBD2. CDR3 DNA sequence: TGTGCCAGCAGCCAACTACTAGCGGGAGATTATATTGAGCAGTTCTTC. This sequence encodes CASSQLLAGDYIEQFF.